This is a list of T cell receptor beta chains from one sample in a study of T cell repertoires in cytomegalovirus infection. TCRdb reanalysed the reads using MiXCR and keeps one entry per CDR3 protein. The sample records around 630,000 distinct CDR3 sequences, more than 20% being singletons. The material sequenced was CD8+ T cells from PBMCs. Receptors were obtained from a human donor in good health (CMV status not recorded). Some clones in this sample may be carry-over from other donors' samples. The CDR3 runs from the conserved cysteine through the conserved F or W. The D gene is left open where the match is weak. Size is omitted from some rows. Given values are once, few, many or a class for expanded clones.

>TRBJ2-3|TRBV7-2|many|TRBD2
TGTGCCAGCAGCAATAGCGGGGGGGCAGGAGATACGCAGTATTTT
CASSNSGGAGDTQYF
>TRBJ2-1|TRBV6-1|NA|NA
TGTGCCAGCAGTGAAGGAGGTGCTATCGATGAGCAGTTCTTC
CASSEGGAIDEQFF
>TRBJ1-1|TRBV14|NA|NA
TGTGCCAGCAGCCCCGGCCGGACGGAAAACACTGAAGCTTTCTTT
CASSPGRTENTEAFF
>TRBJ2-2|TRBV6-5|few|NA
TGTGCCAGCAGTTACCGCCACCCGGGACCGAACACCGGGGAGCTGTTTTTT
CASSYRHPGPNTGELFF
>TRBJ1-1|TRBV7-2|many|NA
TGTGCCAGCAGCCCCTGGGGTACTGAAGCTTTCTTT
CASSPWGTEAFF
>TRBJ2-1|TRBV7-9|few|TRBD1
TGTGCCAGCAGTCCGAAGGGGGCAGGCCGCTACAATGAGCAGTTCTTC
CASSPKGAGRYNEQFF
>TRBJ2-5|TRBV29-1|few|NA
TGCAGCGTTGATGTCACAGGGCAAGAGACCCAGTACTTC
CSVDVTGQETQYF
>TRBJ1-1|TRBV28|many|NA
TGTGCCAGCAGTTTACCCCTCATTGGGGGATCAATGAACACTGAAGCTTTCTTT
CASSLPLIGGSMNTEAFF
>TRBJ1-2|TRBV14|few|NA
TGTGCCAGCAGCCCCAGAATTCACTATGGCTACACCTTC
CASSPRIHYGYTF
>TRBJ2-1|TRBV19|NA|TRBD1
TGTGCCAGTAGTATAAATCCCGGACAGGGCAAGGAGCAGTTCTTC
CASSINPGQGKEQFF
>TRBJ2-3|TRBV19|NA|NA
TGTGCCAGTAGTATGGACCGAGAACCGAGAGGGAGCACAGATACGCAGTATTTT
CASSMDREPRGSTDTQYF
>TRBJ1-2|TRBV9|NA|TRBD1
TGTGCCAGCAGCCCCAGGGGGTTCTATGGCTACACCTTC
CASSPRGFYGYTF
>TRBJ1-2|TRBV14|few|NA
TGTGCCAGCAGCGAAATCGGACGCGTCAACTATGGCTACACCTTC
CASSEIGRVNYGYTF
>TRBJ2-3|TRBV19|NA|NA
TGTGCCAGTAGTACGGTGGGCGGAATCTCCACAGATACGCAGTATTTT
CASSTVGGISTDTQYF
>TRBJ2-4|TRBV28|NA|NA
TGTGCCAGCAGTCCCCAAGGAGGCAAAAACATTCAGTACTTC
CASSPQGGKNIQYF
>TRBJ2-1|TRBV11-2|few|NA
TGTGCCAGCAGCTTAGATGGGGCAGAGCAGTTCTTC
CASSLDGAEQFF
>TRBJ2-2|TRBV20-1|many|TRBD1
TGCAGTGTTAGGGGACAGGGGCTTAACACCGGGGAGCTGTTTTTT
CSVRGQGLNTGELFF
>TRBJ1-6|TRBV12-3/TRBV12-4|few|TRBD1
TGTGCCAGCAGCCCAGGGGGGGGGAGCGGTTCACCCCTCCACTTT
CASSPGGGSGSPLHF
>TRBJ2-3|TRBV27|few|TRBD2
TGTGCCAGCAGTTGGGAACTAGCGGTTGGAGATACGCAGTATTTT
CASSWELAVGDTQYF
>TRBJ2-1|TRBV20-1|few|NA
TGCAGTGCTATCGTAGCGGTCTCCTACAATGAGCAGTTCTTC
CSAIVAVSYNEQFF
>TRBJ2-7|TRBV28|few|TRBD1
TGTGCCAGCAGTCCCCTTGATACCGCAGACAGGGACTACGAGCAGTACTTC
CASSPLDTADRDYEQYF
>TRBJ2-5|TRBV14|few|NA
TGTGCCAGCAGCCAACTCTCGTACCAAGAGACCCAGTACTTC
CASSQLSYQETQYF
>TRBJ1-6|TRBV7-2|many|TRBD1
TGTGCCAGCAGCCGGGACAGGGGGCCTAGCTCCTATAATTCACCCCTCCACTTT
CASSRDRGPSSYNSPLHF
>TRBJ2-5|TRBV14|few|NA
TGTGCCAGCAGCCAAGTTTCACAGCGAGAGACCCAGTACTTC
CASSQVSQRETQYF
>TRBJ2-3|TRBV6-5|NA|NA
TGTGCCAGCAAGCCGGGGGGCGGGACAGATACGCAGTATTTT
CASKPGGGTDTQYF
>TRBJ2-3|TRBV29-1|NA|TRBD2
TGCAGCGCCCGGACTAGCGGGGGAATCACAGATACGCAGTATTTT
CSARTSGGITDTQYF
>TRBJ2-1|TRBV14|few|NA
TGTGCCAGCAGCTCAAACGTGGGGGCCTTATACAATGAGCAGTTCTTC
CASSSNVGALYNEQFF
>TRBJ2-1|TRBV29-1|NA|TRBD2
TGCAGCGCGACCGCTCCTAGCGGGGGGGCCTCCTACAATGAGCAGTTCTTC
CSATAPSGGASYNEQFF
>TRBJ2-1|TRBV14|NA|NA
TGTGCCAGCAGCCAAGTGGCGGCGGCCCCCAATGAGCAGTTCTTC
CASSQVAAAPNEQFF
>TRBJ2-1|TRBV20-1|NA|NA
TGCAGTGCTGGATGGGACCCCGCCTACAATGAGCAGTTCTTC
CSAGWDPAYNEQFF
>TRBJ2-1|TRBV4-3|many|NA
TGCGCCAGCAGCCAAGATGGGGGGAGATACAATGAGCAGTTCTTC
CASSQDGGRYNEQFF
>TRBJ2-1|TRBV20-1|few|TRBD2
TGCAGTGCTAGAGATCGGGGGACTAGAGTTGATGAGCAGTTCTTC
CSARDRGTRVDEQFF
>TRBJ2-1|TRBV15|few|TRBD1
TGTGCCACCAGCAGATACCGGGACAGGGCCTACAATGAGCAGTTCTTC
CATSRYRDRAYNEQFF
>TRBJ2-1|TRBV7-9|NA|TRBD2
TGTGCCAGCAGCTATGGGGGGGGTGGGCAGTTCTTC
CASSYGGGGQFF
>TRBJ1-5|TRBV19|NA|NA
TGTGCCAGTAGTCCCCAGGGGCGGAACGGCAATCAGCCCCAGCATTTT
CASSPQGRNGNQPQHF
>TRBJ1-2|TRBV7-9|many|NA
TGTGCCAGCAGCTTAGACTCCAGGGGATTTAACTATGGCTACACCTTC
CASSLDSRGFNYGYTF
>TRBJ2-7|TRBV5-1|many|TRBD1
TGCGCCAGCAGCTTGGTTCCCTCCCCGGACAGGAGCTCCTACGAGCAGTACTTC
CASSLVPSPDRSSYEQYF
>TRBJ2-3|TRBV5-1|many|TRBD2
TGCGCCAGCAGCTTCCCTCAGCGGCCGGCGGGGGGCCCGTCGGATACGCAGTATTTT
CASSFPQRPAGGPSDTQYF
>TRBJ1-4|TRBV27|NA|NA
TGTGCCAGCAGTTCCAAATCGGACCTAAATACGGCTAATGAAAAACTGTTTTTT
CASSSKSDLNTANEKLFF
>TRBJ1-4|TRBV28|NA|NA
TGTGCCAGAGCTTTCAGGACAGCCCCTCCAACTAATGAAAAACTGTTTTTT
CARAFRTAPPTNEKLFF
>TRBJ2-5|TRBV20-1|NA|TRBD2
TGCAGTGCCAATACCGGGACTAAAGAGACCCAGTACTTC
CSANTGTKETQYF
>TRBJ2-1|TRBV9|few|NA
TGTGCCAGCAGCGTGTCTGTTGAGCAGTTCTTC
CASSVSVEQFF
>TRBJ1-3|TRBV7-8|many|NA
TGTGCCAGCAGCTTATTTGACAGCCCTGGAAACACCATATATTTT
CASSLFDSPGNTIYF
>TRBJ2-1|TRBV5-6|NA|NA
TGTGCCAGCAGCACCCGCATTAATGAGCAGTTCTTC
CASSTRINEQFF
>TRBJ2-6|TRBV7-8|few|TRBD2
TGTGCCAGCAGCTCCTTGCGGGAGTCGGCCCTCTCTGGGGCCAACGTCCTGACTTTC
CASSSLRESALSGANVLTF
>TRBJ1-1|TRBV29-1|few|TRBD1
TGCAGCGTGGACAGGGAGGTGGGAGCTTTCTTT
CSVDREVGAFF
>TRBJ1-1|TRBV20-1|few|TRBD1
TGCAGTGCTAGAGAGACGGGACAGGGGTTATTTGCTTTCTTT
CSARETGQGLFAFF
>TRBJ1-5|TRBV5-1|few|TRBD1
TGCGCCAGTTTTCTCAGGGGGAACAATCAGCCCCAGCATTTT
CASFLRGNNQPQHF
>TRBJ1-1|TRBV20-1|few|TRBD1
TGCAGTGTGGTAGACAGGGCGAACACTGAAGCTTTCTTT
CSVVDRANTEAFF
>TRBJ2-3|TRBV28|NA|TRBD1
TGTGCCAGCAGTATACGTACAGGGGTGAACACAGATACGCAGTATTTT
CASSIRTGVNTDTQYF
>TRBJ2-5|TRBV4-2|few|NA
TGTGCCAGCAGCCAAATCGGGGGAGGAGAGACCCAGTACTTC
CASSQIGGGETQYF
>TRBJ2-3|TRBV4-3|NA|TRBD2
TGCGCCAGCAGCCAAGGACTAGCGGACACAGATACGCAGTATTTT
CASSQGLADTDTQYF
>TRBJ1-1|TRBV5-6|many|NA
TGTGCCAGCAGCTTGGACAGGAAGAACTCTGAAGCTTTCTTT
CASSLDRKNSEAFF
>TRBJ2-1|TRBV27|NA|TRBD2
TGTGCCAGCAGTTTAATCTTTAGCGGGGGTGACATTTACAATGAGCAGTTCTTC
CASSLIFSGGDIYNEQFF
>TRBJ2-7|TRBV20-1|few|TRBD1
TGCAGTGCTAGGGACGGGACAGCCAGCTACGAGCAGTACTTC
CSARDGTASYEQYF
>TRBJ2-4|TRBV6-6|many|NA
TGTGCCAGCACCCCCGGCACGGTACTAGCCAAAAACATTCAGTACTTC
CASTPGTVLAKNIQYF